This passage covers 20 T cell receptor beta chains from one sample sequenced in a study of graft-versus-host responses after intestinal transplantation. The antigens for these receptors are not known. Clones were read by immunoSEQ multiplex PCR, and TCRdb kept only the in-frame ones, dropping some. The repertoire consists of around 70,000 clones, with about 90% occurring once and the leading ten covering around 2.6%. The sample here was unstimulated CD8+ T cells sorted from spleen or lymph node cells, taken before intestinal transplant. The source of these receptors is a human donor who received an intestinal transplant.

The rearrangement uses TRBV18 and TRBJ1-5; D ambiguous. V lost 3 bases and J 11 bases, leaving 5 bases between the germline ends. The CDR3 has 10 residues. The V gene's germline CDR1 is KGHSH and CDR2 LQKENI. CDR3 residues: CASSPPAQHF. DNA for the CDR3: TGTGCCAGCTCACCCCCGGCCCAGCATTTT. Full variable domain (rest looked up from reference TRBV18 and TRBJ1-5): NAGVMQNPRHLVRRRGQEARLRCSPMKGHSHVYWYRQLPEEGLKFMVYLQKENIIDESGMPKERFSAEFPKEGPSILRIQQVVRGDSAAYFCASSPPAQHFGDGTRLSIL.

V gene TRBV7-9 combines with J gene TRBJ2-2, with a tentative D call TRBD1 (6 bases). Germline V gene lookup returns CDR1 SEHNR and CDR2 FQNEAQ (reference sequence). CDR3 length equals 15 residues. Trimming removed 8 bases at V and 2 bases at J, with 15 bases between. The CDR3, as DNA: TGTGCCAGCCCTCCCCAGGACAGAAACACCGGGGAGCTGTTTTTT. Translating gives CASPPQDRNTGELFF.

This clone was counted between two and nine times. The rearrangement joins TRBV19 to TRBJ2-7, with TRBD2 as a possible D gene (5 bases). Trimming pared 5 bases from V and 0 bases from J, leaving 8 bases between. CDR1 is LNHDA and CDR2 is SQIVND in the germline V gene (reference sequence). The CDR3 is made up of 13 amino acids. In DNA form, the CDR3 reads TGTGCCAGTAGTCCGGGGAGCTCCTACGAGCAGTACTTC. It is translated as CASSPGSSYEQYF.

The genes are TRBV7-9 and TRBJ2-7; tentative D call: TRBD2 (6 bases). Trimming took 1 base from V and 5 from J, leaving 9 bases between them. CDR1 and CDR2 from the germline V gene are SEHNR and FQNEAQ (reference sequence). CDR3 length: 13 residues. CDR3: CASSLGLGNEQYF. DNA of the CDR3: TGTGCCAGCAGCTTAGGACTAGGGAACGAGCAGTACTTC.

In its sample, this clone was seen once. The J gene is TRBJ1-1, the V gene TRBV19; 11 nucleotides line up with TRBD1. This CDR3 has 16 amino acids. Germline V CDR1 and CDR2: LNHDA, SQIVND (reference sequence). V was pared by 6 bases and J by 4 bases, with 10 bases of the junction left unmatched. The CDR3 nucleotides read TGTGCCAGTAGCTGGGGGACAGGGGGAAGTGGCACTGAAGCTTTCTTT. Its protein product is CASSWGTGGSGTEAFF.

The chain has TRBV4-1 and TRBJ2-7; TRBD1 aligns across 7 bases. CDR1 and CDR2 from the germline V gene are MGHRA and YSYEKL. CDR3 length equals 16 residues. The V and J ends lost 2 bases and 3 bases, in that order; junction bases with no gene match: 10. The CDR3 bases are TGCGCCAGCAGCCAAACGCCTCCAGGGGGTTTCTACGAGCAGTACTTC. It encodes CASSQTPPGGFYEQYF.

The rearrangement joins TRBV28 to TRBJ1-2, with a weak D call TRBD1 (6 bases). Germline CDR1 and CDR2: MDHEN and SYDVKM. This CDR3 has 15 amino acids. V gave up 3 bases and J gave up 4 bases, with 15 bases separating them. The CDR3 here is CASSFTLTGPYGYTF. DNA of the CDR3: TGTGCCAGCAGTTTTACTCTGACAGGACCCTATGGCTACACCTTC.

The chain links TRBV27 to TRBJ2-3; 8 nucleotides line up with TRBD2. This CDR3 is built from 16 residues. Losses at the gene ends were 6 bases for V and 8 bases for J; bases not matched to a gene: 16. The germline V gene has CDR1 MNHEY and CDR2 SMNVEV (reference sequence). This CDR3 reads CASSQTGGAYVGTQYF. The CDR3 DNA reads TGTGCCAGCAGCCAGACCGGGGGGGCTTATGTCGGTACGCAGTATTTT.

The chain is built from TRBV28 and TRBJ2-3; 9 bases are shared with TRBD1. Germline CDR1 MDHEN, CDR2 SYDVKM. J gave up 2 bases and V 3 bases, and 12 bases lay outside the gene matches. The CDR3 runs 18 residues. In DNA form, the CDR3 reads TGTGCCAGCAGTTTCTCAGGACAGGGGAATTCCGACACAGATACGCAGTATTTT. Amino acids: CASSFSGQGNSDTDTQYF.

The DNA for the CDR3 is TGTGCCAGCAGCTTTAGGGGGAACACTGAAGCTTTCTTT. Translating gives CASSFRGNTEAFF. The chain carries TRBV7-6 and TRBJ1-1, with D perhaps matching TRBD1 (5 bases). The CDR3 is 13 amino acids. Trimming pared 3 bases from V and 1 base from J, leaving 6 bases between. Germline V gene lookup returns CDR1 SGHVS and CDR2 FNYEAQ.

This chain uses TRBV5-1 with TRBJ2-1, with 9 nucleotides matching TRBD2. The CDR3 runs to 16 residues. Germline V gene lookup returns CDR1 SGHRS and CDR2 YFSETQ. V shed 6 bases and J 9 bases; nucleotides not matched to a gene: 16. DNA for the CDR3: TGCGCCAGCACCCTAGCGGGGCAGGGCCCAAACACTGAGCAGTTCTTC. Translating it yields CASTLAGQGPNTEQFF.

The V call is TRBV29-1, the J call TRBJ1-2; TRBD1 agrees at 8 bases. The germline CDR1 and CDR2 sequences are SQVTM and ANQGSEA. V lost 6 bases and J lost 8; bases outside the gene matches: 5. The CDR3 is 11 amino acids. CDR3: CSVSTGEGYTF. DNA of the CDR3: TGCAGCGTGTCGACAGGGGAAGGCTACACCTTC.

The V gene is TRBV4-1, the J gene TRBJ1-4; D not certain. CDR1 MGHRA and CDR2 YSYEKL come from the germline V gene. CDR3 length: 15 residues. V was clipped by 5 bases and J by 8 bases, with 18 bases between them. The CDR3, as DNA: TGCGCCAGCAGCTCAACAATCGGCCCCGGGGAAAAACTGTTTTTT. This encodes CASSSTIGPGEKLFF.

Only one count was recorded for this clone. This chain connects TRBV7-9 to TRBJ2-7; D perhaps matches TRBD1 (6 bases). The V end was cut by 5 bases, the J end by 1 base, with 18 bases between. Germline V gene lookup returns CDR1 SEHNR and CDR2 FQNEAQ (reference sequence). The CDR3 sequence is 16 residues long. CDR3 nucleotide sequence: TGTGCCAGCAGCCCTCCTTTTGGGGACAAGTCCTACGAGCAGTACTTC. Its translation: CASSPPFGDKSYEQYF.

CDR3 in DNA: TGTGCCATCAGTGGGGACAGGGCCCTAGCGGGCACCTACGAGCAGTACTTC. Amino acids: CAISGDRALAGTYEQYF. The chain employs TRBV10-3 and TRBJ2-7; maybe TRBD1 (9 bases). Deletions cut 4 bases from V and 2 bases from J, with 21 bases between. The CDR3 has 17 amino acids. Per the germline V gene, CDR1 is ENHRY and CDR2 is SYGVKD.

The chain carries TRBV27 and TRBJ1-2; TRBD1 is a possible D gene (6 bases). This CDR3 is built from 16 residues. The germline V gene has CDR1 MNHEY and CDR2 SMNVEV (reference sequence). The germline V and J ends were trimmed by 1 base and 6 bases, with 18 bases remaining between them. The CDR3 nucleotides are TGTGCCAGCAGTTTATTACCCACCCCAGGGGCGCATGGCTACACCTTC. Its protein is CASSLLPTPGAHGYTF.

The chain links TRBV5-6 to TRBJ2-1, with TRBD1 as a possible D gene (5 bases). CDR3 length equals 13 residues. Germline CDR1 is SGHDT and CDR2 is YYEEEE. Trimming cost V 4 bases and J 6 bases, with 11 bases left between them. The CDR3 region has the DNA TGTGCCAGCAGCATACTACAGGTCAATGAGCAGTTCTTC. This codes for CASSILQVNEQFF.

The chain recombines TRBV7-9 with TRBJ2-3; 11 bases match TRBD1. V dropped 2 bases and J dropped 3; count of bases not matched to a gene: 4. Germline values: CDR1 SEHNR, CDR2 FQNEAQ (reference sequence). This CDR3 has 16 residues. This CDR3 reads CASSLLGQGGTDTQYF. In DNA form, the CDR3 reads TGTGCCAGCAGCTTATTGGGACAGGGGGGGACAGATACGCAGTATTTT.

This clone has just one count. The CDR3 sequence is CASSLFNTEAFF. The CDR3 DNA follows: TGTGCCAGCAGCCTGTTTAACACTGAAGCTTTCTTT. The chain is built from TRBV6-6 and TRBJ1-1; D call uncertain. The CDR3 is made up of 12 amino acids. CDR1 and CDR2 from the germline V gene are MNHNY and SVGAGI (reference sequence). The V and J ends lost 6 bases and 2 bases respectively, with 7 bases between them.

This sequence joins TRBV19 and TRBJ2-7; 8 bases align to TRBD1. CDR3 length equals 15 residues. Germline V CDR1 and CDR2: LNHDA, SQIVND (reference sequence). V gave up 3 bases and J gave up 5 bases; unmatched junction bases: 9. The CDR3 DNA follows: TGTGCCAGTAGTATCAAGTGGACAGGGTCCGACGAGCAGTACTTC. Translation: CASSIKWTGSDEQYF.